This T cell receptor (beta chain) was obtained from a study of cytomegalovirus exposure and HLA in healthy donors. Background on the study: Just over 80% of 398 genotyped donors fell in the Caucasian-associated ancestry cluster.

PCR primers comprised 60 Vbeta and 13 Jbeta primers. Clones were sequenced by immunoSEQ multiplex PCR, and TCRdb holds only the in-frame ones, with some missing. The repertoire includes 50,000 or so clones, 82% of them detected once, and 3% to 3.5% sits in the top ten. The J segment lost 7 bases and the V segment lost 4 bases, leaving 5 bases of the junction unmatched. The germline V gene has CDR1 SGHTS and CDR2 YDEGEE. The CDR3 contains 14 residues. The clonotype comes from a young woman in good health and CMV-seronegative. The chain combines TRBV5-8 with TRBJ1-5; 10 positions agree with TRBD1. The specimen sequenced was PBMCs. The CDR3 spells CASSIDRGQQPQHF. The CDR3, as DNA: TGTGCCAGCAGCATAGACAGGGGGCAACAGCCCCAGCATTTT. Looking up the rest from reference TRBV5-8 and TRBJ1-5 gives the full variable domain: EAGVTQSPTHLIKTRGQQATLRCSPISGHTSVYWYQQALGLGLQFLLWYDEGEERNRGNFPPRFSGRQFPNYSSELNVNALELEDSALYLCASSIDRGQQPQHFGDGTRLSIL.